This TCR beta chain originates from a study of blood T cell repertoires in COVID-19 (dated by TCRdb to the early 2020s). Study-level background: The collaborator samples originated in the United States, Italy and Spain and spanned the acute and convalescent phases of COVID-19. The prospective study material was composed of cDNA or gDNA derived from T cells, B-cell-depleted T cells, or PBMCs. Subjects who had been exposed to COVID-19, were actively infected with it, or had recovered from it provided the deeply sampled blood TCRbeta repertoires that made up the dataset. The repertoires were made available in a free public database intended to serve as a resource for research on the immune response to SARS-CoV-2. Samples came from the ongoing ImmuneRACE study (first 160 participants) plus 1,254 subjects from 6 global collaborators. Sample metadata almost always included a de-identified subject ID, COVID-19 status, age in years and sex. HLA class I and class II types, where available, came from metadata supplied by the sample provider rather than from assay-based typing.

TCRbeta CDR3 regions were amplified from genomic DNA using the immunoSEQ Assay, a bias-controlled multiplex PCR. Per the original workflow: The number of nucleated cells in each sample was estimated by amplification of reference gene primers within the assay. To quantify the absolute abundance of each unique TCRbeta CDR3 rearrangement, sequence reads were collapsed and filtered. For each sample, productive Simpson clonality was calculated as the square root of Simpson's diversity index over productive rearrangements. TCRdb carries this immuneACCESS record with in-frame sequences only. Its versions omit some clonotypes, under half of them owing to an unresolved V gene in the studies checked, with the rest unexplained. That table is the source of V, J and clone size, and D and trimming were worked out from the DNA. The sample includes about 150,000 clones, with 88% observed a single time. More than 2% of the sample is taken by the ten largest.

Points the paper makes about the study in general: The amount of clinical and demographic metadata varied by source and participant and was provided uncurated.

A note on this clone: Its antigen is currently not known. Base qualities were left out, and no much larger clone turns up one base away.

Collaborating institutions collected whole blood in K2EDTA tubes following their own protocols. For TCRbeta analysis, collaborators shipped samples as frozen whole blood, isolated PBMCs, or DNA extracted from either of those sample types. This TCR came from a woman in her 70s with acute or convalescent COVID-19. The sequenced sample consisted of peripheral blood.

The CDR3 here reads CASSRTTSGGYNEQFF. The DNA sequence is TGTGCCAGCAGCCGAACAACTAGCGGGGGGTACAATGAGCAGTTCTTC. The rearrangement joined TRBV21-1 to TRBJ2-1; the table's D call, TRBD2, has no DNA check behind it. TRBV21-1 is listed as a pseudogene. Counted from cysteine to phenylalanine, this CDR3 has 16 amino acids. The DNA shown is the 48-base CDR3, in frame from base 1.